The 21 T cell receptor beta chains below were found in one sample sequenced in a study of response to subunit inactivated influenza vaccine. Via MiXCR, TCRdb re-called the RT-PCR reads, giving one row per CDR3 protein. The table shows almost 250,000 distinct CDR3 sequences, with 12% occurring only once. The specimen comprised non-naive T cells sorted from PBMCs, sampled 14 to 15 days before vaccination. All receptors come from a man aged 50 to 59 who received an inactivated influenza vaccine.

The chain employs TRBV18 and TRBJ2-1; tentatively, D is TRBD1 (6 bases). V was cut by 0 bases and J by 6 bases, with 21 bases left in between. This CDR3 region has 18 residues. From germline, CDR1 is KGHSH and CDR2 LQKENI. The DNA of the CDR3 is TGTGCCAGCTCACCACCGACAATTGGGACATCTCGAGGCAATGAGCAGTTCTTC. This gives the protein CASSPPTIGTSRGNEQFF.

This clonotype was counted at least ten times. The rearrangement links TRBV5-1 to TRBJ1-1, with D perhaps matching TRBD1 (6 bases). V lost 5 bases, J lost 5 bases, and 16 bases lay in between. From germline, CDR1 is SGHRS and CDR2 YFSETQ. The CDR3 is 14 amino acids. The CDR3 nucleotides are TGCGCCAGCAGGGGGGGATCAGGGGAGACTGAAGCTTTCTTT. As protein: CASRGGSGETEAFF.

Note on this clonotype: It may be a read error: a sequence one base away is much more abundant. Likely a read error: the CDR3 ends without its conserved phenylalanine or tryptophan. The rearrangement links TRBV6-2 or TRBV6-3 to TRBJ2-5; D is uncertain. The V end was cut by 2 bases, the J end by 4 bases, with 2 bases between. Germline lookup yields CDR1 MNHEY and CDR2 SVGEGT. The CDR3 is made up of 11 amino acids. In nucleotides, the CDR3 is TGTGCCAGCAGTTACGGAGAGACCCAGTACCTC. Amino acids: CASSYGETQYL.

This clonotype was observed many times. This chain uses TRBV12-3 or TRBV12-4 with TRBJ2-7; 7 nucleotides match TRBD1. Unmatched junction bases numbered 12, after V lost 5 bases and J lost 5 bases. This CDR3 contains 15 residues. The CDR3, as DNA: TGTGCCAGCAGTACACGGACAGGACCTTTGGACGAGCAGTACTTC. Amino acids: CASSTRTGPLDEQYF.

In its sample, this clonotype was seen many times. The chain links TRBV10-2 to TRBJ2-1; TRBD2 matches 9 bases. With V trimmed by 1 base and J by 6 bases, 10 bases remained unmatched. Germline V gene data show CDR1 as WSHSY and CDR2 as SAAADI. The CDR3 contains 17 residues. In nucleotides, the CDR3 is TGCGCCAGCAGTGAGTTGTTAGCGGGGGCCTCAGTCAATGAGCAGTTCTTC. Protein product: CASSELLAGASVNEQFF.

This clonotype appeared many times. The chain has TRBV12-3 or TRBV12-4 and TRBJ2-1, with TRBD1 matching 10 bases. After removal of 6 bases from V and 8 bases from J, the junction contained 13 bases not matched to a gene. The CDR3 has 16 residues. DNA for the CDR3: TGTGCCAGCAGAGTAGAGTTTGGACAGGGGGGTTATGAGCAGTTCTTC. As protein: CASRVEFGQGGYEQFF.

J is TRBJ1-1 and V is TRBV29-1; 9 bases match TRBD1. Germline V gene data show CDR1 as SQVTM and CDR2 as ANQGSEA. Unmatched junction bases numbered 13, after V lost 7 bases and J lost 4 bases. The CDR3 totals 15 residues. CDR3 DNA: TGCAGCGCCGGACAGGGGCGCCCGGGAGGCACTGAAGCTTTCTTT. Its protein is CSAGQGRPGGTEAFF.

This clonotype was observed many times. Here the CDR3 reads CSASRAGGYNEQFF. As DNA, the CDR3 is TGCAGTGCTAGTCGGGCGGGGGGATACAATGAGCAGTTCTTC. V is TRBV20-1 and J is TRBJ2-1, with 8 nucleotides matching TRBD2. J lost 4 bases, V lost 3 bases, and 5 bases had no gene match. There are 14 residues in the CDR3. The germline gives CDR1 DFQATT, CDR2 SNEGSKA (reference sequence).

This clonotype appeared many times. CDR3 nucleotides: TGTGCCAGCAGTCGTGGACAGGCCGATAATGAAAAACTGTTTTTT. The encoded protein is CASSRGQADNEKLFF. The gene calls are TRBV14 and TRBJ1-4; TRBD1 matches 7 bases. Germline V gives CDR1 SGHDN, CDR2 FVKESK. This CDR3 region has 15 residues. The junction had 8 bases not matched to a gene; V was cut back by 6 bases and J by 4 bases.

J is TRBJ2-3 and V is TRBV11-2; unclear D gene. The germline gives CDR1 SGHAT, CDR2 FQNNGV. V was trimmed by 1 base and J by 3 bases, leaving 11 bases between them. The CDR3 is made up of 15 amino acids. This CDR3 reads CASSLGPPRTDTQYF. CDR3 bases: TGTGCCAGCAGCTTAGGACCCCCCAGAACAGATACGCAGTATTTT.

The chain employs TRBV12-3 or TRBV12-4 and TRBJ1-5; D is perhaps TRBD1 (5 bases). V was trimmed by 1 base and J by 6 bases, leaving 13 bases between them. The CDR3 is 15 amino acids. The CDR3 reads CASSLVSAGSQPQHF. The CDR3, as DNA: TGTGCCAGCAGTTTAGTTTCGGCAGGGAGTCAGCCCCAGCATTTT.

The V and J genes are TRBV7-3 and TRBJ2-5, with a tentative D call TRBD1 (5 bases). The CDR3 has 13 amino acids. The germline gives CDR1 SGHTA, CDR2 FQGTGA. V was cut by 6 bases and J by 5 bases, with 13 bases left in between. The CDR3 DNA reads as TGTGCCAGCAGTCCGGGCCCAGGGGAGACCCAGTACTTC. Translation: CASSPGPGETQYF.

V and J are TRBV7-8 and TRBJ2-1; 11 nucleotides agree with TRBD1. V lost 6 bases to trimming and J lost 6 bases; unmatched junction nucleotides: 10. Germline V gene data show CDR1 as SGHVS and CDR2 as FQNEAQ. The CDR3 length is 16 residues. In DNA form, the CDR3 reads TGTGCCAGCAGGCCTTTCCCGGGACAGGGGGTCAATGAGCAGTTCTTC. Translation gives CASRPFPGQGVNEQFF.

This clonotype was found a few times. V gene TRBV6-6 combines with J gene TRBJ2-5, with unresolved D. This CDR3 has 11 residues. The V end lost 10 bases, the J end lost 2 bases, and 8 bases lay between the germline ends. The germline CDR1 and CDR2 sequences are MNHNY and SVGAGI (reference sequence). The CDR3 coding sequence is TGTGCCACCTCAATGCAAGAGACCCAGTACTTC. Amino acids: CATSMQETQYF.

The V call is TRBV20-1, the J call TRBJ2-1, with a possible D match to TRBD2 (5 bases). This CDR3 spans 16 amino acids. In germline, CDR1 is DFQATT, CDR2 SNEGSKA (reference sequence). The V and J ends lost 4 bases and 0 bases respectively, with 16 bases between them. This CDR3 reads CSATTQRRSSYNEQFF. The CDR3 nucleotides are TGCAGTGCTACCACCCAGCGGAGGAGCTCCTACAATGAGCAGTTCTTC.

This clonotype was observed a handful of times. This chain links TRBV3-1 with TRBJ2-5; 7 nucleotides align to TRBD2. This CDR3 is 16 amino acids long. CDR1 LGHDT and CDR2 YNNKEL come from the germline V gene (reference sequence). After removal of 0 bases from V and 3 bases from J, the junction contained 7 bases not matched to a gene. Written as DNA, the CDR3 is TGTGCCAGCAGCCAAGACCCTGGGACTACCAAAGAGACCCAGTACTTC. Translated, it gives CASSQDPGTTKETQYF.

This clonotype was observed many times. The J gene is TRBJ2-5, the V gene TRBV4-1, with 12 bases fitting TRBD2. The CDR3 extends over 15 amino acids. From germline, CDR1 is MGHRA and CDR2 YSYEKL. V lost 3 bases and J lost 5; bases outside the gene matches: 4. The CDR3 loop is CASSQTSGGVETQYF. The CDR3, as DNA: TGCGCCAGCAGCCAGACTAGCGGGGGCGTCGAGACCCAGTACTTC.

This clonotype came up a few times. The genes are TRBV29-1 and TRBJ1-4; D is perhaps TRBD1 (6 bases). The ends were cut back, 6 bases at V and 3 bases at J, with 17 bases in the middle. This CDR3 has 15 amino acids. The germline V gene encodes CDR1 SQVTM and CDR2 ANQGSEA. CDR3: CSVGPLGAANEKLFF. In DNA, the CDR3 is TGCAGCGTGGGCCCCCTGGGGGCGGCTAATGAAAAACTGTTTTTT.

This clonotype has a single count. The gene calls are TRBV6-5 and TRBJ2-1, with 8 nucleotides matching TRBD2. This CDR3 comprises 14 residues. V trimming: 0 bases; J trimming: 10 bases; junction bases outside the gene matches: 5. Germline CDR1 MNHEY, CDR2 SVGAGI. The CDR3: CASSYSKASGEQFF. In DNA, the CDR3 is TGTGCCAGCAGTTACTCGAAGGCTAGCGGGGAGCAGTTCTTC.

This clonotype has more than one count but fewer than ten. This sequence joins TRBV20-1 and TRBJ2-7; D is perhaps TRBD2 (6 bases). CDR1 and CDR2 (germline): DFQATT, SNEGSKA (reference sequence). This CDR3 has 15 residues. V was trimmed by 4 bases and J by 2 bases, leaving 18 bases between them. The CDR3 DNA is TGCAGTGCTACCGATCAACGGGAGATAGCCTACGAGCAGTACTTC. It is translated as CSATDQREIAYEQYF.

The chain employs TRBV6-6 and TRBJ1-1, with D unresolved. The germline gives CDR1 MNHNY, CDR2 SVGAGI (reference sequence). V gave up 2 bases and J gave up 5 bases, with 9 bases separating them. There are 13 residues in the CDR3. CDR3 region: CASSYVEGTEAFF. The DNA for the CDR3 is TGTGCCAGCAGTTACGTGGAGGGAACTGAAGCTTTCTTT.